This TCR beta chain emerged from a study of HIV-infected patients and healthy controls. Germline assignment: CDR1 SQVTM and CDR2 ANQGSEA. The CDR3 runs 13 residues. Each CDR3 protein gets one entry after TCRdb re-called the 5' RACE reads with MiXCR. The sample holds more than 60,000 distinct CDR3 sequences, approximately 21% seen once. The material sequenced was CD4+ T cells from blood. This receptor was identified in a human donor in good health. The chain combines TRBV29-1 with TRBJ1-6, with D tentatively TRBD1 (6 bases). In DNA form, the CDR3 reads TGCAGGCGACCGGGACACTCGAATTCACCCCTCCACTTT. Amino acids: CRRPGHSNSPLHF.